This T cell receptor (beta chain) was captured in a study of siplizumab effects on memory and regulatory T cells. General study points: The drug siplizumab significantly decreased the alloreactive sequences that could be traced to unstimulated CD4+ memory cells. Versus more than 25% in controls, the mappable alloreactive CD4+ clones averaged about 69% Treg-derived with siplizumab. Naive-or-memory phenotypes were unassignable for roughly 75-95% of proliferating CD4+ or CD8+ clones.

Sequencing used immunoSEQ multiplex PCR; TCRdb keeps in-frame clones, though not all of them. The data hold 100,000 or so clones, with roughly 91% observed a single time. A word on this clone: Its antigen is not known.

Material for sequencing was CD4+ T cells sorted from blood. The TCR sequence derives from a human donor in good health.

The CDR3 here is CASSGGWYEQYF. CDR3 coding DNA: TGTGCCAGCAGTGGGGGGTGGTACGAGCAGTACTTC. The V call is TRBV25-1, the J call TRBJ2-7; D tentatively fits TRBD1 or TRBD2 (5 bases each). Germline V CDR1 and CDR2: MGHDK, SYGVNS. Trimming cost V 4 bases and J 4 bases, with 8 bases left between them. The CDR3 runs to 12 residues.